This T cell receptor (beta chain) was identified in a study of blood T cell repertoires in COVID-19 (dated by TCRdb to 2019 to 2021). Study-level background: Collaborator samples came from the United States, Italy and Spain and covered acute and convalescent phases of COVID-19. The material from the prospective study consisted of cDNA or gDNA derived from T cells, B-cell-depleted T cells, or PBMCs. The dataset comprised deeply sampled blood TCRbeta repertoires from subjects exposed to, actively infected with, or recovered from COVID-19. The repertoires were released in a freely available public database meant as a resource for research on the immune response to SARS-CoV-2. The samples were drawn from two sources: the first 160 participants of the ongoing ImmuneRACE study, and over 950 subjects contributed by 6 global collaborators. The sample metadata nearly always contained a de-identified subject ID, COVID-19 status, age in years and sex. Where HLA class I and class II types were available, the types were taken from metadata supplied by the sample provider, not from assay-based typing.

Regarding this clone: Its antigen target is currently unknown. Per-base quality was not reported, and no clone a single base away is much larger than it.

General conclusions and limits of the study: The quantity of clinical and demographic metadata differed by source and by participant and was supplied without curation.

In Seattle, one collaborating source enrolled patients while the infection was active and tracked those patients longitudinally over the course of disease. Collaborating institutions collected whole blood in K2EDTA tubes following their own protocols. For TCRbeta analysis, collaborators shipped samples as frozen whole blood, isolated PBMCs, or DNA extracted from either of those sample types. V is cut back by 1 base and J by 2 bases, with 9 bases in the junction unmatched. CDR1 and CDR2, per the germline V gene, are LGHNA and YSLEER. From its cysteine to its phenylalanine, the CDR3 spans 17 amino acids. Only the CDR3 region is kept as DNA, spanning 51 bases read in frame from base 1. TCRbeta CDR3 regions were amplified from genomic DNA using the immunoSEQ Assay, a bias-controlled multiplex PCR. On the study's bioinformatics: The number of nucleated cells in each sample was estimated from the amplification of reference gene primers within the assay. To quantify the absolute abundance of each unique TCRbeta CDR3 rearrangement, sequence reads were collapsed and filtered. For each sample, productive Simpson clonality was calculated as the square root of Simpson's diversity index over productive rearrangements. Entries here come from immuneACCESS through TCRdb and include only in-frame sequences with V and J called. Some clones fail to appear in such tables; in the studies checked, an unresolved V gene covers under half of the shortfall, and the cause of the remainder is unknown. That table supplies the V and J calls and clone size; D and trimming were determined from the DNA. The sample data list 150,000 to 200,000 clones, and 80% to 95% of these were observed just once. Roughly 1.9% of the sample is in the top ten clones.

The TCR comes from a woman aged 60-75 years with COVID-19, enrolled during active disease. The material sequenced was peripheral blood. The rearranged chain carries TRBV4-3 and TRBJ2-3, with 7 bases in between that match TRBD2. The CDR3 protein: CASSQAPASGDTDTQYF. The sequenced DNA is TGCGCCAGCAGCCAAGCTCCGGCTAGCGGCGACACAGATACGCAGTATTTT.